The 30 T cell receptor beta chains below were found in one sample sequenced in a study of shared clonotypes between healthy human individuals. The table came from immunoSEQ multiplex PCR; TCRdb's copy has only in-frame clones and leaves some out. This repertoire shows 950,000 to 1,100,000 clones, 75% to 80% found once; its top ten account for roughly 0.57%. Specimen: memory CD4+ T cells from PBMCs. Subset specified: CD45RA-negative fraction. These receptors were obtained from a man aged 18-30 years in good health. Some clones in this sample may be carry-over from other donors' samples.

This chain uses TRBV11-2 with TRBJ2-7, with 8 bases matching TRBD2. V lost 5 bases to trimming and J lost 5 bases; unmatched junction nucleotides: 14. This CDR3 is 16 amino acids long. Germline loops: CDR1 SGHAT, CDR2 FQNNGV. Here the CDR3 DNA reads TGTGCCAGCAGCCAGTACTCGGGGGGGCGCCGGGACGAGCAGTACTTC. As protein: CASSQYSGGRRDEQYF.

CDR3 sequence (DNA): TGCGCCAGCAGCCGGGGCTACAATGAGCAGTTCTTC. Its protein product is CASSRGYNEQFF. The J gene is TRBJ2-1, the V gene TRBV5-1, with a possible D match to TRBD2 (5 bases). In germline, CDR1 is SGHRS, CDR2 YFSETQ. The CDR3 length is 12 residues. V shed 4 bases and J shed 3 bases, with 5 bases lying between them.

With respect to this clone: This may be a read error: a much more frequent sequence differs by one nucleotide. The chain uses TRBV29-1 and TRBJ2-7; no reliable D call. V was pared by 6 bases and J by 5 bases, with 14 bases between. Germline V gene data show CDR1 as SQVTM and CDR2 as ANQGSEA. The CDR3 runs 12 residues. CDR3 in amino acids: CSVAHGPHEQYF. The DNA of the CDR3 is TGCAGCGTCGCTCATGGCCCCCACGAGCAGTACTTC.

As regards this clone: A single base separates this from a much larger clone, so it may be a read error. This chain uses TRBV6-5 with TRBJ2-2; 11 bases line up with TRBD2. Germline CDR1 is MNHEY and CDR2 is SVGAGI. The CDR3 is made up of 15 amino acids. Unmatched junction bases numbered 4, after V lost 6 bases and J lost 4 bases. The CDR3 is CASSPLAGATGELFF. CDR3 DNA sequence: TGTGCCAGCAGCCCACTAGCGGGAGCCACCGGGGAGCTGTTTTTT.

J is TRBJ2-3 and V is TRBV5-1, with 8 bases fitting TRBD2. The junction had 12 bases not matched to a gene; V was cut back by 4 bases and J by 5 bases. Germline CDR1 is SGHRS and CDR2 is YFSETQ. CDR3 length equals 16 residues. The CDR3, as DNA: TGCGCCAGCAGCCCCGATGCTAGCGGGTATGGAGATACGCAGTATTTT. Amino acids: CASSPDASGYGDTQYF.

The CDR3 is CASSLAGESWETQYF. The DNA for the CDR3 is TGCGCCAGCAGCTTGGCGGGGGAGAGCTGGGAGACCCAGTACTTC. This sequence joins TRBV5-1 and TRBJ2-5; possible D gene TRBD2, 6 bases. CDR3 length: 15 residues. Germline values: CDR1 SGHRS, CDR2 YFSETQ. V lost 0 bases and J lost 5, with 14 bases in between. The full variable domain, completed using reference TRBV5-1 and TRBJ2-5, is KAGVTQTPRYLIKTRGQQVTLSCSPISGHRSVSWYQQTPGQGLQFLFEYFSETQRNKGNFPGRFSGRQFSNSRSEMNVSTLELGDSALYLCASSLAGESWETQYFGPGTRLLVL.

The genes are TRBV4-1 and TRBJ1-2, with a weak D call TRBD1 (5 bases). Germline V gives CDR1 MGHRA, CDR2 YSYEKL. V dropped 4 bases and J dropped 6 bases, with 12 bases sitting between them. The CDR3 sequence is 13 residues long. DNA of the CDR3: TGCGCCAGCAGCCTCTCGCGGGGGGATGGCTACACCTTC. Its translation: CASSLSRGDGYTF.

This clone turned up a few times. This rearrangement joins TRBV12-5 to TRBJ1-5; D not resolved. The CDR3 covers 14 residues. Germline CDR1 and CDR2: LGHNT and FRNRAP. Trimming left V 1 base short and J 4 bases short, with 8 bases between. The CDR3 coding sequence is TGTGCTAGTGGTTTGGACAGCCCTAATCAGCCCCAGCATTTT. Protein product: CASGLDSPNQPQHF.

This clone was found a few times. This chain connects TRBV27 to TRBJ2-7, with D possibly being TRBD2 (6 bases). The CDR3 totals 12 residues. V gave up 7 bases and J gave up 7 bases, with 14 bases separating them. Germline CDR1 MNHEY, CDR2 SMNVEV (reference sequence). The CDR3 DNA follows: TGTGCCAGCACCACTGGGGGGTTAGAGCAGTACTTC. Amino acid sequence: CASTTGGLEQYF.

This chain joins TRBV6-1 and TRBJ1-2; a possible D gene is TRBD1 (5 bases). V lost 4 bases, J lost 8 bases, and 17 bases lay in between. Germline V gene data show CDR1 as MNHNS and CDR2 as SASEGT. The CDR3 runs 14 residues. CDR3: CASSGDPQRRGYTF. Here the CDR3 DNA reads TGTGCCAGCAGTGGGGACCCCCAACGTCGGGGCTACACCTTC.

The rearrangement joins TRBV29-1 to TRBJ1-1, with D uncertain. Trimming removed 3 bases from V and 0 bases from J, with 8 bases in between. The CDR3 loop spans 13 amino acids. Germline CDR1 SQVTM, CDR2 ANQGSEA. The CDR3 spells CSVDQGLNTEAFF. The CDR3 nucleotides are TGCAGCGTTGATCAAGGGTTGAACACTGAAGCTTTCTTT. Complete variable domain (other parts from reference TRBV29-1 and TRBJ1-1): SAVISQKPSRDICQRGTSLTIQCQVDSQVTMMFWYRQQPGQSLTLIATANQGSEATYESGFVIDKFPISRPNLTFSTLTVSNMSPEDSSIYLCSVDQGLNTEAFFGQGTRLTVV.

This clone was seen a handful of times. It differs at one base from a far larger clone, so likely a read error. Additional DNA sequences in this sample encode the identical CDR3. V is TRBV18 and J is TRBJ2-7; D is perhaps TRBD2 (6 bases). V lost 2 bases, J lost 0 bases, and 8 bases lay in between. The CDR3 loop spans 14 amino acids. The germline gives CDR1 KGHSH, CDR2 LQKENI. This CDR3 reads CASSPGGASYEQYF. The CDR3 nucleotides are TGTGCCAGCTCACCAGGCGGGGCCTCCTACGAGCAGTACTTC.

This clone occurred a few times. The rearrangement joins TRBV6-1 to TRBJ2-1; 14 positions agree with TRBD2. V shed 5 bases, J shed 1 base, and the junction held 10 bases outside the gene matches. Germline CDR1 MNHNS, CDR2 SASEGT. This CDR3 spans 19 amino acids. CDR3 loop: CASSQGTSGSLSSYNEQFF. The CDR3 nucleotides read TGTGCCAGCAGTCAAGGGACTAGCGGGAGTTTAAGTTCCTACAATGAGCAGTTCTTC.

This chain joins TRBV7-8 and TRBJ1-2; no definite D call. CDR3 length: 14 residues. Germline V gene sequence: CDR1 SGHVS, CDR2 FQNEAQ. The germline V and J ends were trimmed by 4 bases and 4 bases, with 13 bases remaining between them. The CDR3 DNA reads TGTGCCAGCAGCTCGACAAGTACGGCCTATGGCTACACCTTC. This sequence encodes CASSSTSTAYGYTF.

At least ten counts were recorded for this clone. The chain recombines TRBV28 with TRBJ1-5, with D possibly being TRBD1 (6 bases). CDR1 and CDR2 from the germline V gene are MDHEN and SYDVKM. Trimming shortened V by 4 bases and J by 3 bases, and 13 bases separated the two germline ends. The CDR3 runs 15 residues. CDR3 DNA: TGTGCCAGCAGTTGGGACAATACTTTCAATCAGCCCCAGCATTTT. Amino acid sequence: CASSWDNTFNQPQHF.

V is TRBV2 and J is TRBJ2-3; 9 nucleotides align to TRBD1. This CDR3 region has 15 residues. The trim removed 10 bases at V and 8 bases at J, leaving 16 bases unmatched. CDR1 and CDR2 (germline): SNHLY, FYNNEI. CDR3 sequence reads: CATSLWTGDGGTQYF. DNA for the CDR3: TGTGCCACCTCTTTATGGACAGGGGATGGGGGTACGCAGTATTTT.

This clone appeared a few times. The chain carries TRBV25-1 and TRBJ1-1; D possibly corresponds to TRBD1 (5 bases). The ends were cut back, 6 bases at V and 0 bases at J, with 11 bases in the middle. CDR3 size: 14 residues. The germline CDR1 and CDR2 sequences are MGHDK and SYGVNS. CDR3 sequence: CASRIGTVNTEAFF. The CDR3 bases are TGTGCCAGCAGAATAGGGACGGTGAACACTGAAGCTTTCTTT.

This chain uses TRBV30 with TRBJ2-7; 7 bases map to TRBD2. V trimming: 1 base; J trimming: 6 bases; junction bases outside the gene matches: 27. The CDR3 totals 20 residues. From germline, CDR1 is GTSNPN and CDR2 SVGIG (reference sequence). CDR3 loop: CAWSDPSGFGQAGVIREQYF. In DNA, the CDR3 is TGTGCCTGGAGTGACCCCTCCGGCTTTGGTCAGGCGGGAGTCATCCGCGAGCAGTACTTC.

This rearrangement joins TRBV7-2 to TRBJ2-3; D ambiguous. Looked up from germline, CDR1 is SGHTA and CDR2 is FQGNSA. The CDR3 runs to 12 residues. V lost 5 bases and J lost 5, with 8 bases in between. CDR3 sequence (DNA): TGTGCCAGCAGCGACCGCTTAGATACGCAGTATTTT. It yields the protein CASSDRLDTQYF.

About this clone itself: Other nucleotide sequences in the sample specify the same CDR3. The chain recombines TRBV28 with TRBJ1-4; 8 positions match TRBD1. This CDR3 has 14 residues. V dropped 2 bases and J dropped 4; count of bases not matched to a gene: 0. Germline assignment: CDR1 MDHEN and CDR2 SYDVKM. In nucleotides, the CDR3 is TGTGCCAGCAGTTTAACAGGGGGTAATGAAAAACTGTTTTTT. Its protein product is CASSLTGGNEKLFF.

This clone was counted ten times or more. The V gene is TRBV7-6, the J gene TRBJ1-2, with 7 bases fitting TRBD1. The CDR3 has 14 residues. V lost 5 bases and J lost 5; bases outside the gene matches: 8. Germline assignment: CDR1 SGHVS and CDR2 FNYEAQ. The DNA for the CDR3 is TGTGCCAGCAGCGCCGGAGGGACAGCTTATGGCTACACCTTC. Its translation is CASSAGGTAYGYTF.

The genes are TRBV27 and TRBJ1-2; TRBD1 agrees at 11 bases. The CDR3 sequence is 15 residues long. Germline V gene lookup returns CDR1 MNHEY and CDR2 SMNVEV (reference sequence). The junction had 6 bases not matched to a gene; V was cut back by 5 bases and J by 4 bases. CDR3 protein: CASSPWTGGGYGYTF. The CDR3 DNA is TGTGCCAGCAGTCCCTGGACAGGGGGCGGCTATGGCTACACCTTC.

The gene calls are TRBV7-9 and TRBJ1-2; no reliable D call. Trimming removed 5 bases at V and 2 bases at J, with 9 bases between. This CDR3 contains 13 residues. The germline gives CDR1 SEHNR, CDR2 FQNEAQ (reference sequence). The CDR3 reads CASSLDVNYGYTF. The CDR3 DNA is TGTGCCAGCAGCCTGGACGTAAACTATGGCTACACCTTC.

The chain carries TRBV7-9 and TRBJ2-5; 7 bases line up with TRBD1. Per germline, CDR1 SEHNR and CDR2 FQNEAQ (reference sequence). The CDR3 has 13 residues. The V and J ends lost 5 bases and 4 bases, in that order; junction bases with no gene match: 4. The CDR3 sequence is CASSPGQSETQYF. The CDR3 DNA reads TGTGCCAGCAGCCCGGGACAGTCAGAGACCCAGTACTTC.

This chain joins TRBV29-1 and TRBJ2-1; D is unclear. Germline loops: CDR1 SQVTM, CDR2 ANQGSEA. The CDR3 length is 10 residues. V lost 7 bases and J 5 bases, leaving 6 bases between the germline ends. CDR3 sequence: CSGLHNEQFF. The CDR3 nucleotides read TGCAGCGGACTGCACAATGAGCAGTTCTTC.

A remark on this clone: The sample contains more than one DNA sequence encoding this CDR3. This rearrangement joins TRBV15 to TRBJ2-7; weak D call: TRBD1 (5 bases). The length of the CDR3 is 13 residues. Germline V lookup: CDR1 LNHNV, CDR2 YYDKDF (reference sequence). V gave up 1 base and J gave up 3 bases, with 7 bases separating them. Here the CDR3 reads CATSRGRGYEQYF. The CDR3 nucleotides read TGTGCCACCAGCAGAGGTAGGGGCTACGAGCAGTACTTC. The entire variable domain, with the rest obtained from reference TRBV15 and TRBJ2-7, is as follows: DAMVIQNPRYQVTQFGKPVTLSCSQTLNHNVMYWYQQKSSQAPKLLFHYYDKDFNNEADTPDNFQSRRPNTSFCFLDIRSPGLGDTAMYLCATSRGRGYEQYFGPGTRLTVT.

CDR3 in amino acids: CASSPRTGDNTEAFF. In DNA, the CDR3 is TGTGCCAGCTCACCAAGGACAGGGGACAACACTGAAGCTTTCTTT. V is TRBV18 and J is TRBJ1-1, with 9 bases lining up with TRBD1. In germline, CDR1 is KGHSH, CDR2 LQKENI. Losses at the gene ends were 2 bases for V and 2 bases for J; bases not matched to a gene: 3. This CDR3 has 15 residues.

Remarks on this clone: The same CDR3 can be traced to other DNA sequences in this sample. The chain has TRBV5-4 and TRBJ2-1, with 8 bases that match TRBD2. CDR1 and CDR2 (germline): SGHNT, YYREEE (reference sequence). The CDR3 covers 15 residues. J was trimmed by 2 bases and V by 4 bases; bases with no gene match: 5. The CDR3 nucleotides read TGTGCCAGCAGCCTAACTAGCGGCCCCTACAATGAGCAGTTCTTC. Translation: CASSLTSGPYNEQFF. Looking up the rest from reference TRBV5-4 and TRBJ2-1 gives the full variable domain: ETGVTQSPTHLIKTRGQQVTLRCSSQSGHNTVSWYQQALGQGPQFIFQYYREEENGRGNFPPRFSGLQFPNYSSELNVNALELDDSALYLCASSLTSGPYNEQFFGPGTRLTVL.

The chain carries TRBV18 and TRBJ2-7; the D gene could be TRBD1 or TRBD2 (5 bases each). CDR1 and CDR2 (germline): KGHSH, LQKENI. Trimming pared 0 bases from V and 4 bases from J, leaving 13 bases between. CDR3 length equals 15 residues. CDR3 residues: CASSPPRAGQYEQYF. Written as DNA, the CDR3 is TGTGCCAGCTCACCACCGAGGGCAGGGCAATACGAGCAGTACTTC.

CDR3 sequence reads: CASSREGAETQYF. The CDR3, as DNA: TGTGCCAGCAGCAGAGAGGGGGCAGAGACCCAGTACTTC. The chain is built from TRBV7-9 and TRBJ2-5; 7 nucleotides match TRBD1. J lost 4 bases, V lost 5 bases, and 4 bases had no gene match. In germline, CDR1 is SEHNR, CDR2 FQNEAQ (reference sequence). The CDR3 spans 13 residues.